Listed here are 25 T cell receptor beta chains from one sample, sequenced in a study of T cell changes during pregnancy in multiple sclerosis. The assay was immunoSEQ multiplex PCR, and TCRdb's table has in-frame clones only and misses some. The table has more than 40,000 clones, around nine tenths seen once; the top ten hold about 7%. This specimen was CD8+ T cells from peripheral blood mononuclear cells, taken in the third trimester of pregnancy. The receptors come from a female donor with multiple sclerosis, enrolled in a pregnancy study.

For this clone: The junction departs from germline at one end; a sequencing error may be responsible. The V call is TRBV7-7, the J call TRBJ2-5; TRBD2 matches at 9 bases. The CDR3 totals 17 residues. Per germline, CDR1 SSHAT and CDR2 FNYEAQ (reference sequence). The CDR3, as DNA: TGTGCTAGCAGCTTAGAAACCCCTAGCGGGACCCAAGAGACCCAGTACTTC. It translates to CASSLETPSGTQETQYF.

The rearrangement links TRBV15 to TRBJ2-3; 12 bases align to TRBD2. Unmatched junction bases numbered 3, after V lost 4 bases and J lost 4 bases. Germline CDR1 reads LNHNV; CDR2 reads YYDKDF (reference sequence). The CDR3 totals 15 residues. CDR3 DNA: TGTGCCACCAGCACGACTAGCGGGAGTTCAGATACGCAGTATTTT. Protein: CATSTTSGSSDTQYF.

V and J are TRBV4-1 and TRBJ1-2, with TRBD1 matching 7 bases. The junction had 10 bases not matched to a gene; V was cut back by 0 bases and J by 6 bases. The CDR3 length is 16 residues. Germline loops: CDR1 MGHRA, CDR2 YSYEKL. CDR3 residues: CASSQDRGGGEDGYTF. The CDR3 nucleotides are TGCGCCAGCAGCCAAGATCGAGGGGGCGGAGAGGATGGCTACACCTTC.

This rearrangement joins TRBV30 to TRBJ2-5, with TRBD2 identical over 7 bases. Trimming at V came to 4 bases and at J to 2 bases, leaving 7 bases not matched to a gene. The germline gives CDR1 GTSNPN, CDR2 SVGIG (reference sequence). CDR3 size: 14 residues. As DNA, the CDR3 is TGTGCCTGGATGGGCGTGGGGGGGCAAGAGACCCAGTACTTC. It yields the protein CAWMGVGGQETQYF.

This sequence joins TRBV6-5 and TRBJ1-2; D is ambiguous. The CDR3 loop spans 13 amino acids. CDR1 is MNHEY and CDR2 is SVGAGI in the germline V gene. V was pared by 6 bases and J by 1 base, with 9 bases between. Written as DNA, the CDR3 is TGTGCCAGCAGCCGTAGTCTTAACTATGGCTACACCTTC. Its translation is CASSRSLNYGYTF.

The V gene is TRBV6-4, the J gene TRBJ2-7, with TRBD1 matching 8 bases. V gave up 6 bases and J gave up 4 bases; unmatched junction bases: 11. The CDR3 is made up of 15 amino acids. Germline lookup yields CDR1 MRHNA and CDR2 SNTAGT. The CDR3 sequence is CASSRHRTGTYEQYF. The CDR3 coding sequence is TGTGCCAGCAGCCGACATAGGACAGGGACGTACGAGCAGTACTTC.

The chain is built from TRBV2 and TRBJ2-7, with unresolved D. CDR1 and CDR2 from the germline V gene are SNHLY and FYNNEI. Trimming removed 8 bases at V and 2 bases at J, with 13 bases between. This CDR3 has 13 residues. CDR3 DNA: TGTGCCAGCCACCCCGGCGGTACCTACGAGCAGTACTTC. Translated, it gives CASHPGGTYEQYF.

V is TRBV11-2 and J is TRBJ1-2; D not resolved. This CDR3 has 14 amino acids. The germline gives CDR1 SGHAT, CDR2 FQNNGV. V lost 3 bases and J 4 bases, leaving 12 bases between the germline ends. CDR3 sequence (DNA): TGTGCCAGCAGCTTTTACGGGAGCATCTATGGCTACACCTTC. This encodes CASSFYGSIYGYTF.

The V call is TRBV5-1, the J call TRBJ2-7; D perhaps matches TRBD2 (6 bases). The CDR3 has 15 amino acids. Trimming removed 0 bases from V and 2 bases from J, with 12 bases in between. CDR1 SGHRS and CDR2 YFSETQ come from the germline V gene. CDR3 in DNA: TGCGCCAGCAGCTTGGGGGGGGATAGGACCTACGAGCAGTACTTC. This sequence encodes CASSLGGDRTYEQYF.

The chain recombines TRBV27 with TRBJ2-7, with D hard to call. Germline-derived CDR1 and CDR2 are MNHEY and SMNVEV (reference sequence). There are 15 residues in the CDR3. The V and J ends lost 2 bases and 3 bases respectively, with 14 bases between them. Here the CDR3 DNA reads TGTGCCAGCAGTTTAGGGCTTCCCCGAAACTACGAGCAGTACTTC. It specifies CASSLGLPRNYEQYF.

The rearrangement joins TRBV27 to TRBJ1-1; no definite D call. This CDR3 contains 12 residues. Germline assignment: CDR1 MNHEY and CDR2 SMNVEV (reference sequence). Trimming pared 4 bases from V and 1 base from J, leaving 4 bases between. The CDR3 DNA sequence: TGTGCCAGCAGTTACAGGAACACTGAAGCTTTCTTT. Translation: CASSYRNTEAFF.

The chain recombines TRBV27 with TRBJ2-1; 7 positions match TRBD2. Germline CDR1 reads MNHEY; CDR2 reads SMNVEV (reference sequence). Unmatched junction bases numbered 11, after V lost 5 bases and J lost 4 bases. This CDR3 has 16 residues. CDR3 sequence: CASSRGLGGSYNEQFF. The CDR3 DNA reads as TGTGCCAGCAGTAGGGGCCTTGGCGGGAGTTACAATGAGCAGTTCTTC.

Of note for this clone: One end of the junction is discordant with germline, which a read error may explain. V and J are TRBV19 and TRBJ2-7; 7 bases are a match to TRBD1. The germline CDR1 and CDR2 sequences are LNHDA and SQIVND (reference sequence). The CDR3 length is 13 residues. CDR3 nucleotides: TGTGCCAGCGGCTGGACAGGATCCTCCGAGCAGTACTTC. It translates to CASGWTGSSEQYF.

This clone was counted between two and nine times. The rearrangement links TRBV20-1 to TRBJ2-7; D not certain. Germline values: CDR1 DFQATT, CDR2 SNEGSKA (reference sequence). The CDR3 length is 11 residues. Trimming shortened V by 6 bases and J by 5 bases, and 11 bases separated the two germline ends. For the CDR3, the DNA is TGCAGTGCCAATAATGGCAACGAGCAGTACTTC. Protein sequence: CSANNGNEQYF.

This sequence joins TRBV2 and TRBJ2-7; TRBD1 matches 7 bases. J was trimmed by 2 bases and V by 8 bases; bases with no gene match: 6. Germline loops: CDR1 SNHLY, CDR2 FYNNEI. CDR3 size: 13 residues. The CDR3 loop reads CASEPGQTYEQYF. The CDR3 DNA follows: TGTGCCAGCGAACCGGGACAGACCTACGAGCAGTACTTC.

This clone was recorded once. The CDR3 reads CASSLGPGNRYEQYF. CDR3 bases: TGTGCCAGCAGCTTAGGACCCGGGAATCGCTACGAGCAGTACTTC. The chain carries TRBV11-2 and TRBJ2-7; the D gene is possibly TRBD2 (5 bases). Deletions cut 1 base from V and 3 bases from J, with 13 bases between. This CDR3 has 15 amino acids. Germline assignment: CDR1 SGHAT and CDR2 FQNNGV.

This chain connects TRBV27 to TRBJ2-7; 8 positions match TRBD1. Germline assignment: CDR1 MNHEY and CDR2 SMNVEV (reference sequence). The V and J ends lost 0 bases and 6 bases, in that order; junction bases with no gene match: 1. The CDR3 loop spans 13 amino acids. CDR3 nucleotide sequence: TGTGCCAGCAGTTTATCTACAGGGGGCGAGCAGTACTTC. This codes for CASSLSTGGEQYF.

This chain links TRBV7-3 with TRBJ1-1; tentatively, D is TRBD1 (5 bases). The CDR3 sequence is 12 residues long. CDR1 is SGHTA and CDR2 is FQGTGA in the germline V gene. The V end lost 2 bases, the J end lost 8 bases, and 9 bases lay between the germline ends. The CDR3 here is CASSLVQGEAFF. In DNA, the CDR3 is TGTGCCAGCAGCTTAGTGCAGGGAGAAGCTTTCTTT.

The rearrangement uses TRBV21-1 and TRBJ1-1; the table assigns TRBD1, which was not confirmed against the DNA. TRBV21-1 is a known pseudogene. CDR3 size: 14 residues. For the CDR3, the DNA is TGTGCCAGCAGCGCCCGGGACAGGTACACTGAAGCTTTCTTT. It codes for CASSARDRYTEAFF.

The rearrangement links TRBV28 to TRBJ2-7; possible D gene TRBD1, 5 bases. Germline V CDR1 and CDR2: MDHEN, SYDVKM. V was cut by 6 bases and J by 3 bases, with 9 bases left in between. The CDR3 loop spans 12 amino acids. CDR3 sequence reads: CASSPQGYEQYF. For the CDR3, the DNA is TGTGCCAGCAGCCCCCAGGGCTACGAGCAGTACTTC.

This clone was observed a single time. The chain uses TRBV2 and TRBJ2-5; possible D gene TRBD2, 6 bases. The CDR3 runs 14 residues. V lost 8 bases, J lost 4 bases, and 17 bases lay in between. Per germline, CDR1 SNHLY and CDR2 FYNNEI. The CDR3 sequence is CASPKEGPPETQYF. CDR3 bases: TGTGCCAGCCCAAAGGAGGGGCCGCCAGAGACCCAGTACTTC.

This chain uses TRBV7-9 with TRBJ2-1; 7 nucleotides align to TRBD2. CDR1 and CDR2 from the germline V gene are SEHNR and FQNEAQ (reference sequence). The ends lost 5 bases at V and 0 bases at J; junction bases unmatched: 7. This CDR3 is 16 amino acids long. The CDR3 coding sequence is TGTGCCAGCAGCACCTCAGCGGGGAACTCCTACAATGAGCAGTTCTTC. This gives the protein CASSTSAGNSYNEQFF.

The V and J genes are TRBV4-3 and TRBJ1-6; 8 nucleotides align to TRBD1. The CDR3 contains 15 residues. Trimming removed 4 bases from V and 4 bases from J; junction bases left unmatched: 3. Per the germline V gene, CDR1 is LGHNA and CDR2 is YSLEER. In nucleotides, the CDR3 is TGCGCCAGCAGCCGAGACAGGGGATATAATTCACCCCTCCACTTT. It specifies CASSRDRGYNSPLHF.

The CDR3 loop reads CASSLTGQNYGYTF. The CDR3 DNA sequence: TGTGCCAGCAGCTTAACCGGACAGAACTATGGCTACACCTTC. V is TRBV7-9 and J is TRBJ1-2; TRBD1 is a possible D gene (6 bases). Trimming took 2 bases from V and 2 from J, leaving 9 bases between them. The CDR3 contains 14 residues. Germline lookup yields CDR1 SEHNR and CDR2 FQNEAQ (reference sequence).

The gene calls are TRBV7-6 and TRBJ2-7; 12 nucleotides match TRBD2. Looked up from germline, CDR1 is SGHVS and CDR2 is FNYEAQ. Trimming took 5 bases from V and 1 from J; bases not matched to a gene: 6. CDR3 length: 16 amino acids. For the CDR3, the DNA is TGTGCCAGCAGCCGTACTAGCGGGGGGCAGTCCTACGAGCAGTACTTC. Encoded protein: CASSRTSGGQSYEQYF.